The next 6 T cell receptor beta chains were all read from a single sample in a study of STAT5B mutations in CD4+ large granular lymphocyte leukemia. Only in-frame clones appear in the TCRdb table, and some are missing; sequencing was by immunoSEQ multiplex PCR. In the table there are 30,000 or so clones, approximately 80% of which are singletons. The source material was CD4+ T cells from blood buffy coats. The source is a human donor in good health.

This clone was recorded once. CDR3 sequence reads: CASKGSVAGETQYF. The CDR3 DNA reads TGTGCCAGCAAAGGTTCGGTAGCAGGGGAGACCCAGTACTTC. The genes are TRBV2 and TRBJ2-5; TRBD1 might be the D (5 bases). Germline V lookup: CDR1 SNHLY, CDR2 FYNNEI. CDR3 size: 14 residues. V lost 7 bases and J lost 5, with 17 bases in between.

This chain links TRBV18 with TRBJ2-5; 7 nucleotides agree with TRBD2. In germline, CDR1 is KGHSH, CDR2 LQKENI. Losses at the gene ends were 6 bases for V and 8 bases for J; bases not matched to a gene: 12. CDR3 size: 14 residues. The CDR3 DNA sequence: TGTGCCAGCTCTCCTGGGACTACCTATGATACCCAGTACTTC. Translation: CASSPGTTYDTQYF. Combining the CDR3 with reference TRBV18 and TRBJ2-5 gives the whole variable domain NAGVMQNPRHLVRRRGQEARLRCSPMKGHSHVYWYRQLPEEGLKFMVYLQKENIIDESGMPKERFSAEFPKEGPSILRIQQVVRGDSAAYFCASSPGTTYDTQYFGPGTRLLVL.

This sequence joins TRBV19 and TRBJ2-3, with 14 bases fitting TRBD2. Germline V CDR1 and CDR2: LNHDA, SQIVND (reference sequence). This CDR3 is 16 amino acids long. The V and J ends lost 3 bases and 5 bases, in that order; junction bases with no gene match: 4. CDR3 sequence: CASSIGTSGSGDTQYF. The CDR3 nucleotides are TGTGCCAGTAGTATTGGGACTAGCGGGAGTGGAGATACGCAGTATTTT.

V usage is TRBV10-3 and J usage is TRBJ1-6, with D tentatively TRBD1 (5 bases). This CDR3 is built from 16 residues. V was pared by 5 bases and J by 0 bases, with 11 bases between. Germline CDR1 is ENHRY and CDR2 is SYGVKD. The CDR3 DNA reads TGTGCCATCAGTCTGGAGGGGCACTCCTATAATTCACCCCTCCACTTT. Its translation: CAISLEGHSYNSPLHF.

The chain is built from TRBV5-5 and TRBJ2-3; weak D call: TRBD1 (5 bases). CDR3 size: 13 residues. V lost 4 bases, J lost 2 bases, and 8 bases lay in between. The germline V gene has CDR1 SGHKS and CDR2 YYEKEE (reference sequence). The CDR3 DNA is TGTGCCAGCAGCCCAGGGAACACAGATACGCAGTATTTT. This gives the protein CASSPGNTDTQYF.

J is TRBJ1-5 and V is TRBV30; 7 bases align to TRBD1. This CDR3 comprises 15 residues. Germline loops: CDR1 GTSNPN, CDR2 SVGIG (reference sequence). Trimming removed 2 bases from V and 0 bases from J; junction bases left unmatched: 4. The CDR3 coding sequence is TGTGCCTGGAGTACAGGGACAGATAGCAATCAGCCCCAGCATTTT. Encoded protein: CAWSTGTDSNQPQHF.